This T cell receptor (beta chain) stems from a study of regulatory T cells in long-lasting Graves disease. Study overall: Disease was considered persistent Graves' disease after over 5 years of antithyroid drugs (with positive TSH receptor antibodies). Study observations and caveats: TCR diversity was lower in persistent Graves' patients than in newly diagnosed ones.

On this clonotype itself: As yet, its antigen is unknown.

Time point here: persistent/refractory GD, antithyroid drugs over 5 years with positive TRAb. The TCR library was made from RNA that had been extracted from PBMCs in TRIzol. The TCR beta library used iRepertoire HTBI primers with Arm-PCR amplification of CDR3. In the original processing: The samples included around 60 TRBV and under 15 TRBJ segments. Each CDR3 protein gets one entry after TCRdb re-called the multiplex PCR reads with MiXCR. The V and J calls were determined by TCRdb, not by the authors. The data contain approximately 690,000 distinct CDR3 sequences, approximately 31% of them singletons. Germline values: CDR1 LNHDA, CDR2 SQIVND (reference sequence). This CDR3 is built from 16 residues. After removal of 6 bases from V and 4 bases from J, the junction contained 13 bases not matched to a gene.

V and J are TRBV19 and TRBJ1-2, with TRBD1 identical over 8 bases. Material: peripheral blood mononuclear cells (PBMCs), obtained when the disease was refractory, from a patient treated with antithyroid drugs. This clonotype was sampled from a female donor with Graves disease. The CDR3 spells CASRDLGTGIGYGYTF. In DNA, the CDR3 is TGTGCCAGTAGGGACCTCGGGACAGGCATTGGCTATGGCTACACCTTC.